The present entry profiles one T cell receptor (beta chain) with its context. Antigen unknown. The record originates from a study of OX40 agonist ivuxolimab in advanced cancers. Study details: At 0.01 to 10 mg/kg, ivuxolimab was administered intravenously to patients every 2 weeks. Study-level points and caveats: Also present in some nonresponders was a low level of normalized T-cell clonal expansion.

Researchers took blood at baseline, on cycle 4 day 1, and on cycle 7 day 1. Only in-frame clones appear in the TCRdb table, and some are missing; sequencing was by immunoSEQ multiplex PCR. The sample contains about 72,000 clones, roughly nine tenths of which appear only once. Trimming removed 5 bases at V and 5 bases at J, with 18 bases between. Germline lookup yields CDR1 SEHNR and CDR2 FQNEAQ (reference sequence). The CDR3 runs 15 residues. Sequencing used CD4+ or CD8+ T cells sorted from blood, obtained in a trial of the OX40 agonist ivuxolimab. This receptor was obtained from an adult with an advanced solid tumor such as melanoma, head and neck, liver or kidney cancer. This chain links TRBV7-9 with TRBJ2-5, with D perhaps TRBD1 or TRBD2 (5 bases each). The CDR3 is CASSNRGPRTETQYF. The CDR3 region has the DNA TGTGCCAGCAGCAACCGGGGCCCGAGGACGGAGACCCAGTACTTC.